This T cell receptor (beta chain) was sequenced during a study of blood T cells in healthy people across ages. Study-level results: In these data, TCR beta diversity tracked strongly with naive T cell percentage.

Details on this clonotype: Its antigen is unknown.

The total RNA that was extracted per sample amounted to at least 5.5 micrograms. This CDR3 region has 14 residues. Germline loops: CDR1 MNHEY, CDR2 SMNVEV (reference sequence). Trimming pared 6 bases from V and 3 bases from J, leaving 15 bases between. Using a J-beta primer mix together with a sample-barcoded 5' primer, a second PCR was run for about 7 to 12 cycles. TCRdb re-called the 5' RACE reads through MiXCR, storing one row per CDR3 protein. The data show about 1.5 million distinct CDR3 sequences, approximately 43% seen once. This clonotype was sampled from a young woman in good health. The rearrangement uses TRBV27 and TRBJ2-7; possibly TRBD1 for D (5 bases). The sample was blood. The CDR3 coding sequence is TGTGCCAGCAGCCTTACTGCAGGGATCTACGAGCAGTACTTC. Encoded protein: CASSLTAGIYEQYF.